This entry describes one T cell receptor (delta chain). TCRdb called clones anew from the reads with CATT. The table lists about 3,800 delta-chain clones, approximately 2% of them singletons. This entry is derived from a study of gamma-delta chains in newborns, infants, children. Study overall: Microbial exposure reportedly drives polyclonal innate γδ T cell expansion after birth.

Losses at the gene ends were 0 bases for V and 0 bases for J; bases not matched to a gene: 7. The CDR3 is 19 amino acids. The germline V gene has CDR1 GEAIGNYY and CDR2 EKD. V gene TRDV2 combines with J gene TRDJ3, with 7 positions matching TRDD3. The clonotype comes from a child who was a newborn, infant or young child, either healthy, febrile or measles-vaccinated (not recorded which). Sequencing was performed on blood. As DNA, the CDR3 is TGTGCCTGTGACACCGCGGGGGGATCCAGCTCCTGGGACACCCGACAGATGTTTTTC. This gives the protein CACDTAGGSSSWDTRQMFF.